This T cell receptor (beta chain) was captured by sequencing in a study of blood T cell repertoires in COVID-19. Study-wide background: From T cells, B-cell-depleted T cells, or PBMCs came the material, which was cDNA or gDNA.

Germline V gives CDR1 SGHVS, CDR2 FQNEAQ. V gave up 5 bases and J gave up 2 bases; unmatched junction bases: 6. CDR3 length: 15 amino acids. Seattle cases were enrolled at active infection and followed longitudinally. This clone was detected only a few times. Profiling relied on immunoSEQ multiplex PCR, and the TCRdb table lists in-frame clones only, not all of them. The sample consists of 200,000 or so clones, roughly 79% of them appearing once. Source material: peripheral blood. The origin of this receptor is a woman older than 75 with COVID-19, enrolled during active disease. This chain connects TRBV7-8 to TRBJ2-7; TRBD1 matches at 10 bases. Here the CDR3 reads CASSGRQGAAYEQYF. CDR3 coding DNA: TGTGCCAGCAGCGGGCGACAGGGGGCTGCCTACGAGCAGTACTTC. Complete variable domain (other parts from reference TRBV7-8 and TRBJ2-7): GAGVSQSPRYKVAKRGQDVALRCDPISGHVSLFWYQQALGQGPEFLTYFQNEAQLDKSGLPSDRFFAERPEGSVSTLKIQRTQQEDSAVYLCASSGRQGAAYEQYFGPGTRLTVT.